This T cell receptor (beta chain) was obtained from a study of cytomegalovirus exposure and HLA in healthy donors. Study observations and caveats: Indistinguishable V segments such as TRBV6-2 and TRBV6-3 were excluded. The authors listed some 160 TCR beta chains as cytomegalovirus-associated. As was reported, the classifier diagnosed cytomegalovirus status with high specificity and sensitivity. V- and J-gene trimming in TCR beta was tied to a missense DCLRE1C variant by an analysis performed later.

The PCR ran on 60 Vbeta and 13 Jbeta primers. Sequencing was performed with immunoSEQ multiplex PCR; in TCRdb, only in-frame clones are kept and a portion is missing. The sample yields roughly 90,000 clones, over 65% seen once. Details on this clone: Its antigen is unknown.

Trimming cost V 0 bases and J 2 bases; bases outside gene matches: 6. Germline-derived CDR1 and CDR2 are LNHNV and YYDKDF (reference sequence). The CDR3 runs to 17 residues. The TCR comes from a man aged 25 to 45 in good health and CMV-seropositive. The sequenced sample consisted of PBMCs. V usage is TRBV15 and J usage is TRBJ2-7, with 11 bases fitting TRBD2. The CDR3 nucleotides read TGTGCCACCAGCAGAGAACGAGGGGGACTAGCGGCCTACGAGCAGTACTTC. Translation gives CATSRERGGLAAYEQYF.